This is a list of T cell receptor beta chains from one sample in a study of beta chain features in type 1 diabetes. The repertoire was sequenced with immunoSEQ multiplex PCR; TCRdb's copy has only in-frame clones and lacks some. The sample records 450,000 to 550,000 clones, roughly 30% being singletons. Sequencing was performed on naive CD4+ T cells from blood. Source of these receptors: a young man in good health. The CDR3 runs from the conserved cysteine through the conserved F or W. The D gene is left open where the match is weak. Clone size is given for some rows only: seen once, a few or many times, or a class if the clone is expanded.

clone size	D gene	V gene	J gene	CDR3 DNA	CDR3 protein
few	.	TRBV23-1	TRBJ2-7	TGCGCCAGCAGTCAATCCCGGGCAGGGGTGAGAAAGGCCTACGAGCAGTACTTC	CASSQSRAGVRKAYEQYF
.	.	TRBV30	TRBJ1-1	TGTGCCTGGACTACAGGGTTCACTGAAGCTTTCTTT	CAWTTGFTEAFF
.	TRBD2	TRBV10-3	TRBJ2-7	TGTGCCATCAGACTAGCGGGAGGGCCCTACGAGCAGTACTTC	CAIRLAGGPYEQYF
few	TRBD1	TRBV27	TRBJ1-5	TGTGCCAGCAGTTTCGTTGGGACAGGGGGCCCTCAGCCCCAGCATTTT	CASSFVGTGGPQPQHF
.	TRBD2	TRBV7-3	TRBJ2-1	TGTGCCAGCAGCTCGCAACTAGCGGGAGTTGGGAATGAGCAGTTCTTC	CASSSQLAGVGNEQFF
.	TRBD1	TRBV7-6	TRBJ2-1	TGTGCCAGCAGCCTGGCGGTGGGGACCGGGACAGGGTACAATGAGCAGTTCTTC	CASSLAVGTGTGYNEQFF
.	TRBD2	TRBV9	TRBJ2-7	TGTGCCAGCAGCGTAGGACTAGCGGGAGACTACGAGCAGTACTTC	CASSVGLAGDYEQYF
.	.	TRBV30	TRBJ2-1	TGTGCCTGGGGGGGGTACAATGAGCAGTTCTTC	CAWGGYNEQFF
.	.	TRBV30	TRBJ2-5	TGTGCCTCAAGACTGGGACCCCTCCAAGAGACCCAGTACTTC	CASRLGPLQETQYF
few	.	TRBV9	TRBJ2-6	TGTGCCAGCAGCTTTCGTCTACGGGGGGCCAACGTCCTGACTTTC	CASSFRLRGANVLTF
few	.	TRBV7-3	TRBJ1-2	TGTGCCAGCAGCCCAGACGGTTACTATGGCTACACCTTC	CASSPDGYYGYTF
.	.	TRBV18	TRBJ2-3	TGTGCCAGCTCGGGCGGGATCAAGGATACGCAGTATTTT	CASSGGIKDTQYF
few	.	TRBV30	TRBJ2-7	TGTGCCTGGAGTGTTCCCCCCCGGGAGCAGTACTTC	CAWSVPPREQYF
.	.	TRBV9	TRBJ2-3	TGTGCCAGCAGCGTATTTGGGGGATCTAGCACAGATACGCAGTATTTT	CASSVFGGSSTDTQYF
few	TRBD2	TRBV30	TRBJ2-1	TGTGCCTGGAGCCATAGCGGGAGACCTTACAATGAGCAGTTCTTC	CAWSHSGRPYNEQFF
.	TRBD2	TRBV7-9	TRBJ2-1	TGTGCCAGCATCTCTAGCGGGTATTACAATGAGCAGTTCTTC	CASISSGYYNEQFF
.	TRBD2	TRBV5-4	TRBJ2-4	TGTGCCAGCAGCTTAATGGGAGGGCAAAACATTCAGTACTTC	CASSLMGGQNIQYF
.	.	TRBV7-8	TRBJ2-7	TGTGCCAGCAGCCCCGTGGGACGGGTCTCCTACGAGCAGTACTTC	CASSPVGRVSYEQYF
.	TRBD1	TRBV19	TRBJ1-2	TGTGCCAGTAGTATAGACCTCGGGACAGGGGGCTACACCTTC	CASSIDLGTGGYTF
few	.	TRBV14	TRBJ2-1	TGTGCCAGCAGCCACCTAGCGAGATTCTCCTACAATGAGCAGTTCTTC	CASSHLARFSYNEQFF
.	.	TRBV18	TRBJ1-2	TGTGCCAGCTCACCCTCCTTTCAAGGCGGCTACACCTTC	CASSPSFQGGYTF
.	.	TRBV7-9	TRBJ2-2	TGTGCCAGCAGCCCTCGGACGGATTCCACCGGGGAGCTGTTTTTT	CASSPRTDSTGELFF
.	TRBD2	TRBV29-1	TRBJ2-7	TGCAGCGTTGCGGGTCCAGCGGGGCACGAGCAGTACTTC	CSVAGPAGHEQYF
few	.	TRBV10-3	TRBJ2-3	TGTGCCATCAGTGTCTCCCGGACCTGGGCAGATACGCAGTATTTT	CAISVSRTWADTQYF
few	TRBD2	TRBV19	TRBJ2-1	TGTGCCAGTATTAGCGGGACCTACAATGAGCAGTTCTTC	CASISGTYNEQFF
.	.	TRBV9	TRBJ2-5	TGTGCCAGCAGCGTAGACCCAGGCGGCAGCCAAGAGACCCAGTACTTC	CASSVDPGGSQETQYF
.	.	TRBV19	TRBJ2-1	TGTGCCAGTAGCGTTTGGAATGAGCAGTTCTTC	CASSVWNEQFF
.	.	TRBV4-1	TRBJ2-3	TGCGCCAGCAGCCTTAGAGGCTTCACAGATACGCAGTATTTT	CASSLRGFTDTQYF
.	.	TRBV25-1	TRBJ1-5	TGTGCCAGCAGTGAAGGGGGAGGGGGCAATCAGCCCCAGCATTTT	CASSEGGGGNQPQHF
.	TRBD1	TRBV7-6	TRBJ2-7	TGTGCCAGCAGCTTAGGGGGGACAGGGATCCCCGAGCAGTACTTC	CASSLGGTGIPEQYF
few	.	TRBV5-4	TRBJ2-3	TGTGCCGGAGGTGGCGGAATCACAGATACGCAGTATTTT	CAGGGGITDTQYF
.	TRBD1	TRBV5-1	TRBJ2-7	TGCGCCAGCAGCTTGACCGGACAGGGCTCCTACGAGCAGTACTTC	CASSLTGQGSYEQYF
.	TRBD2	TRBV7-9	TRBJ2-7	TGTGCCAGCAGCCCCGCCCGGCTAGCGGACGCCTACGAGCAGTACTTC	CASSPARLADAYEQYF
few	TRBD1	TRBV2	TRBJ2-1	TGTGCCAGCATGAGACAGGGAAGCAATGAGCAGTTCTTC	CASMRQGSNEQFF
once	TRBD1	TRBV11-2	TRBJ1-1	TGTGCCAGCAGCTTTACAGGGGTTCCGAACACTGAAGCTTTCTTT	CASSFTGVPNTEAFF
few	.	TRBV29-1	TRBJ2-1	TGCAGCGTTGACCCGAGGGGCAGTGAGCAGTTCTTC	CSVDPRGSEQFF
.	.	TRBV7-9	TRBJ1-5	TGTGCCAGCAGCCTGGCCGCCGCTAAAGATCAGCCCCAGCATTTT	CASSLAAAKDQPQHF
few	.	TRBV29-1	TRBJ2-5	TGCAGCGGCTGGGATCCGCAGAGGATGCCGCCCGAGACCCAGTACTTC	CSGWDPQRMPPETQYF
.	TRBD1	TRBV10-3	TRBJ2-5	TGTGCCATAATGGACAGGGGAGAAGAGACCCAGTACTTC	CAIMDRGEETQYF
.	TRBD2	TRBV5-4	TRBJ2-1	TGTGCCAGCAGCTTGGAGGTAGCGGGAGGAGGAAATGAGCAGTTCTTC	CASSLEVAGGGNEQFF
.	TRBD1	TRBV29-1	TRBJ2-2	TGCAGCGGTACACATACAGGGGACACCGGGGAGCTGTTTTTT	CSGTHTGDTGELFF
.	.	TRBV28	TRBJ1-1	TGTGCCAGCAGTCGACCCCTCCTACAGAACACTGAAGCTTTCTTT	CASSRPLLQNTEAFF
few	.	TRBV5-6	TRBJ2-1	TGTGCCAGCAGCTTGAACAATGAGCAGTTCTTC	CASSLNNEQFF
.	TRBD1	TRBV9	TRBJ1-1	TGTGCCAGCAGTCGACAGGGAACCACTGAAGCTTTCTTT	CASSRQGTTEAFF
.	.	TRBV15	TRBJ2-1	TGTGCCACCAAAACGGCAGGGCCCGCCTTCTACAATGAGCAGTTCTTC	CATKTAGPAFYNEQFF